This TCR beta chain comes out of a study of response to subunit inactivated influenza vaccine. TCRdb recomputed calls from the RT-PCR reads with MiXCR, one row per CDR3 protein. The sample yields more than 600,000 distinct CDR3 sequences, approximately 17% seen once. The CDR3 extends over 14 amino acids. Trimming cost V 2 bases and J 6 bases, with 13 bases left between them. Germline V gene sequence: CDR1 KGHSH, CDR2 LQKENI. This clonotype was counted a few times. This clonotype was sampled from a man in his fifties or sixties who received an inactivated influenza vaccine. V gene TRBV18 combines with J gene TRBJ1-2; D may be TRBD1 (5 bases). Sequencing was performed on PBMCs from blood, taken roughly 5 days after vaccination. The CDR3, as DNA: TGTGCCAGCTCACCAGGGGGTCCGAGGGATGGCTACACCTTC. Translated, it gives CASSPGGPRDGYTF. Using reference TRBV18 and TRBJ1-2 for the parts outside the CDR3, the full variable domain is NAGVMQNPRHLVRRRGQEARLRCSPMKGHSHVYWYRQLPEEGLKFMVYLQKENIIDESGMPKERFSAEFPKEGPSILRIQQVVRGDSAAYFCASSPGGPRDGYTFGSGTRLTVV.